A single sample is the source of the 17 T cell receptor beta chains below, sequenced in a study of shared clonotypes between healthy human individuals. Method: immunoSEQ multiplex PCR; TCRdb's copy keeps in-frame clones and lacks some. The sample includes fewer than 1.4 million clones, 78% seen only once; the top ten take around 0.61%. Input material: memory CD4+ T cells from PBMCs. This sample's subset: CD45RA-negative fraction. Receptors originate from a man aged 18 to 30 in good health. Some clones in this sample may be carry-over from other donors' samples.

The rearrangement uses TRBV5-1 and TRBJ2-3; 7 bases line up with TRBD2. Germline loops: CDR1 SGHRS, CDR2 YFSETQ. The CDR3 runs to 15 residues. V was clipped by 1 base and J by 5 bases; unmatched bases: 7. Here the CDR3 reads CASSLSAAGRDTQYF. Here the CDR3 DNA reads TGCGCCAGCAGCTTGTCGGCAGCGGGGCGAGATACGCAGTATTTT.

The V and J genes are TRBV5-4 and TRBJ1-2, with no clear D. The CDR3 sequence is 14 residues long. V lost 3 bases, J lost 5 bases, and 14 bases lay in between. CDR1 is SGHNT and CDR2 is YYREEE in the germline V gene (reference sequence). The CDR3 DNA is TGTGCCAGCAGCTCCAAGACGGGCGGGTATGGCTACACCTTC. It yields the protein CASSSKTGGYGYTF.

This chain links TRBV5-8 with TRBJ1-5; D is unresolved. Germline CDR1 and CDR2: SGHTS and YDEGEE. Trimming shortened V by 3 bases and J by 1 base, and 11 bases separated the two germline ends. The CDR3 covers 15 residues. The CDR3 nucleotides are TGTGCCAGCAGCTCCGGATTTATCAGCAATCAGCCCCAGCATTTT. Its protein is CASSSGFISNQPQHF.

V gene TRBV7-9 combines with J gene TRBJ2-1, with 9 bases fitting TRBD2. Losses at the gene ends were 10 bases for V and 4 bases for J; bases not matched to a gene: 8. The CDR3 consists of 14 residues. Germline CDR1 SEHNR, CDR2 FQNEAQ (reference sequence). Here the CDR3 reads CAIPSGAGYNEQFF. CDR3 sequence (DNA): TGTGCCATCCCTAGCGGGGCTGGGTACAATGAGCAGTTCTTC.

A remark on this clone: The DNA is omitted, as the CDR3 cannot be located on it reliably, and the CDR3 follows TCRdb's listing. This sequence joins TRBV28 and TRBJ1-2; TRBD1, the D gene given by the table, was not confirmed from the DNA. With termini counted, the CDR3 has 16 amino acids. Germline V gene sequence: CDR1 MDHEN, CDR2 SYDVKM. The CDR3 loop is CASSSSAGGKVGGYTF.

This clone occurred many times. This chain uses TRBV7-2 with TRBJ2-7; 7 bases align to TRBD1. J was trimmed by 1 base and V by 4 bases; bases with no gene match: 4. The CDR3 has 14 residues. Looked up from germline, CDR1 is SGHTA and CDR2 is FQGNSA. CDR3 nucleotides: TGTGCCAGCAGCTCCCAACAGGGGTCCTACGAGCAGTACTTC. Amino acids: CASSSQQGSYEQYF.

The chain employs TRBV28 and TRBJ2-2; the match to TRBD2 covers 10 bases. V shed 3 bases and J 3 bases; nucleotides not matched to a gene: 7. This CDR3 region has 17 residues. CDR1 MDHEN and CDR2 SYDVKM come from the germline V gene. The CDR3 nucleotides are TGTGCCAGCAGTTTGAGGGGACTAGCGTTAGACACCGGGGAGCTGTTTTTT. Protein product: CASSLRGLALDTGELFF.

The chain combines TRBV13 with TRBJ2-1, with TRBD1 as a possible D gene (5 bases). V was pared by 5 bases and J by 2 bases, with 13 bases between. The CDR3 is 15 amino acids. Germline V lookup: CDR1 PRHDT, CDR2 FYEKMQ (reference sequence). The CDR3 nucleotides are TGTGCCAGCAGCAAAAAACGGACACCCTACAATGAGCAGTTCTTC. This encodes CASSKKRTPYNEQFF. The variable domain in full, completed from reference TRBV13 and TRBJ2-1, reads AAGVIQSPRHLIKEKRETATLKCYPIPRHDTVYWYQQGPGQDPQFLISFYEKMQSDKGSIPDRFSAQQFSDYHSELNMSSLELGDSALYFCASSKKRTPYNEQFFGPGTRLTVL.

Concerning this clone itself: This probably arose from a read error, given a far larger clone one base away. The V gene is TRBV5-4, the J gene TRBJ1-1; D remains unclear. The CDR3 is 14 residues long. The V gene lost 6 bases and the J gene lost 1 base, with 13 bases spanning the gap. CDR1 is SGHNT and CDR2 is YYREEE in the germline V gene (reference sequence). CDR3 DNA sequence: TGTGCCAGCAACACCTTCCGGAAGAACACTGAAGCTTTCTTT. It specifies CASNTFRKNTEAFF.

V usage is TRBV7-3 and J usage is TRBJ1-5; D is ambiguous. The CDR3 runs 13 residues. V was trimmed by 1 base and J by 5 bases, leaving 6 bases between them. The germline V gene encodes CDR1 SGHTA and CDR2 FQGTGA. The CDR3 sequence: CASSLMQDQPQHF. The CDR3 DNA reads TGTGCCAGCAGCTTAATGCAGGATCAGCCCCAGCATTTT.

The chain is built from TRBV14 and TRBJ2-3; 9 bases agree with TRBD1. The CDR3 spans 14 residues. Trimming cost V 6 bases and J 1 base; bases outside gene matches: 2. Germline V CDR1 and CDR2: SGHDN, FVKESK. The CDR3 protein is CASRRQGGTDTQYF. CDR3 coding DNA: TGTGCCAGCAGACGACAGGGGGGCACAGATACGCAGTATTTT.

This rearrangement joins TRBV5-1 to TRBJ2-3; TRBD1 might be the D (6 bases). Germline assignment: CDR1 SGHRS and CDR2 YFSETQ. The V gene lost 2 bases and the J gene lost 5 bases, with 12 bases spanning the gap. The CDR3 runs 14 residues. The CDR3 coding sequence is TGCGCCAGCAGCTTCGCAGGGGTGGGAGATACGCAGTATTTT. As protein: CASSFAGVGDTQYF.

V is TRBV7-2 and J is TRBJ1-2; D call uncertain. CDR3 length: 12 amino acids. Germline V CDR1 and CDR2: SGHTA, FQGNSA. V was trimmed by 7 bases and J by 12 bases, leaving 18 bases between them. CDR3: CASKGSTVINTF. The CDR3 DNA reads as TGTGCCAGCAAAGGGTCGACGGTCATCAACACCTTC.

V usage is TRBV6-1 and J usage is TRBJ2-7; perhaps TRBD1 as D (6 bases). CDR3 length: 14 residues. V lost 10 bases and J lost 2, with 18 bases in between. Germline CDR1 is MNHNS and CDR2 is SASEGT. The CDR3 DNA reads as TGTGCCATTTCTTTAGGGGGTTCGCCCTACGAGCAGTACTTC. This translates into CAISLGGSPYEQYF.

The V call is TRBV4-1, the J call TRBJ2-1, with D uncertain. V gave up 0 bases and J gave up 6 bases, with 15 bases separating them. CDR3 length equals 16 residues. Germline V gene lookup returns CDR1 MGHRA and CDR2 YSYEKL. This CDR3 is CASSQDLSATANEQFF. The CDR3 DNA reads as TGCGCCAGCAGCCAAGATCTCAGTGCGACGGCCAATGAGCAGTTCTTC.

The chain couples TRBV5-8 to TRBJ2-7; 13 bases are shared with TRBD2. Trimming removed 3 bases from V and 8 bases from J; junction bases left unmatched: 2. Germline CDR1 reads SGHTS; CDR2 reads YDEGEE. This CDR3 is built from 13 residues. CDR3 in DNA: TGTGCCAGCAGCTCACTAGCGGGAGGGAAGCAGTACTTC. Its translation: CASSSLAGGKQYF.

The chain employs TRBV9 and TRBJ2-7; D may match TRBD1 or TRBD2 (5 bases each). The CDR3 consists of 14 residues. V was cut by 3 bases and J by 5 bases, with 15 bases left in between. Germline V lookup: CDR1 SGDLS, CDR2 YYNGEE. Here the CDR3 DNA reads TGTGCCAGCAGCGGCCGGGACCTTCTCCACGAGCAGTACTTC. Its translation is CASSGRDLLHEQYF.